This TCR beta chain was documented in a study of PD-L1 blockade in urothelial cancer. Sequenced by immunoSEQ multiplex PCR; TCRdb stores in-frame clones only, minus some. Of some 56,000 clones listed, roughly 85% are singletons. To note about this clone: The same CDR3 arises from other DNA sequences in this sample as well.

The sample's time point: pretreatment peripheral blood. Patients suffered from locally advanced or metastatic urothelial carcinoma. The clonotype originates from a man in his sixties or seventies with urothelial cancer. Sequences were derived from PBMCs, sampled around atezolizumab (anti-PD-L1) treatment.

The CDR3 coding sequence is TGTGCCAGCAGTTCGGGGACAGGGAGCAATCAGCCCCAGCATTTT. This codes for CASSSGTGSNQPQHF. V and J are TRBV6-5 and TRBJ1-5; 9 bases are a match to TRBD1. The CDR3 sequence is 15 residues long. CDR1 and CDR2 from the germline V gene are MNHEY and SVGAGI. Trimming cost V 4 bases and J 1 base; bases outside gene matches: 2.